This is a list of T cell receptor beta chains from one sample in a study of blood T cells in healthy people across ages. TCRdb analysed the 5' RACE reads with MiXCR anew, one entry per CDR3 protein. The sample lists about 640,000 distinct CDR3 sequences, around three fifths occurring once. Sequences were obtained from blood. The receptors here all came from a man aged 60-69 years in good health. Both conserved end residues are part of each CDR3. The D gene is left open where the match is weak. Some rows mark clone size as missing; the rest say once, few, many or name a class of expanded clone.

J,V,D,length,size,CDR3,DNA
TRBJ2-2,TRBV5-1,.,14,.,CASSLEGLAGELFF,TGCGCCAGCAGCTTGGAGGGTTTGGCCGGGGAGCTGTTTTTT
TRBJ2-1,TRBV3-1,TRBD2,15,.,CASSPRTSGRNEQFF,TGTGCCAGCAGCCCCCGGACTAGCGGGAGAAATGAGCAGTTCTTC
TRBJ2-5,TRBV14,.,15,.,CASSQGVVYQETQYF,TGTGCCAGCAGCCAAGGGGTCGTCTATCAAGAGACCCAGTACTTC
TRBJ2-3,TRBV20-1,TRBD1,13,.,CSARGQAVDTQYF,TGCAGTGCGCGAGGACAGGCAGTAGATACGCAGTATTTT
TRBJ1-5,TRBV3-1,.,12,few,CASSQGDQPQHF,TGTGCCAGCAGCCAAGGGGATCAGCCCCAGCATTTT
TRBJ2-7,TRBV10-3,.,13,.,CAITGAGPYEQYF,TGTGCCATCACGGGTGCTGGCCCCTACGAGCAGTACTTC
TRBJ2-1,TRBV4-1,TRBD2,21,few,CASSPQGSASGGPQFYNEQFF,TGCGCCAGCAGCCCCCAGGGGTCGGCTAGCGGGGGCCCCCAGTTCTACAATGAGCAGTTCTTC
TRBJ2-7,TRBV5-5,.,15,.,CASSLQTGTHYEQYF,TGTGCCAGCAGCTTACAGACAGGCACACACTACGAGCAGTACTTC
TRBJ2-1,TRBV20-1,TRBD2,18,.,CSARDWRIGTSGGGEQFF,TGCAGTGCTAGAGATTGGCGAATCGGGACTAGCGGGGGGGGTGAGCAGTTCTTC
TRBJ2-7,TRBV10-3,.,13,.,CAISGVKGYEQYF,TGTGCCATCAGTGGGGTAAAGGGCTACGAGCAGTACTTC
TRBJ2-5,TRBV27,.,15,.,CASSLSMTRGETQYF,TGTGCCAGCAGTTTATCGATGACCCGAGGAGAGACCCAGTACTTC
TRBJ2-7,TRBV29-1,.,14,once,CSALDDLKAYEQYF,TGCAGCGCCCTGGATGATCTAAAAGCCTACGAGCAGTACTTC
TRBJ2-4,TRBV20-1,TRBD2,14,.,CSARHSGGGGEQYF,TGCAGTGCTAGACATAGCGGGGGAGGGGGAGAGCAGTACTTC
TRBJ1-2,TRBV3-1,.,15,.,CASSQDPGGDYGYTF,TGTGCCAGCAGCCAAGACCCCGGGGGCGACTATGGCTACACCTTC
TRBJ2-5,TRBV20-1,.,14,.,CSARKLGYQETQYF,TGCAGTGCTAGAAAACTAGGATACCAAGAGACCCAGTACTTC
TRBJ2-1,TRBV10-3,TRBD2,15,.,CAIRGTSGSLYEQFF,TGTGCCATCAGAGGGACTAGCGGGAGTTTATATGAGCAGTTCTTC
TRBJ2-7,TRBV11-2,TRBD2,17,.,CASSSDSVKRGGYEQYF,TGTGCCAGCAGCTCCGACAGTGTGAAGCGGGGGGGATACGAGCAGTACTTC
TRBJ2-7,TRBV10-3,.,13,.,CAISGGGTYEQYF,TGTGCCATCAGTGGTGGGGGAACTTACGAGCAGTACTTC
TRBJ2-5,TRBV7-2,.,13,few,CASSVQGSETQYF,TGTGCCAGCAGCGTCCAGGGTTCGGAGACCCAGTACTTC
TRBJ2-3,TRBV6-5,.,13,.,CASFKRGADTQYF,TGTGCCAGCTTTAAGAGGGGTGCAGATACGCAGTATTTT
TRBJ2-1,TRBV5-1,.,15,.,CASSLQVVGHNEQFF,TGCGCCAGCAGCCTCCAAGTGGTGGGCCACAATGAGCAGTTCTTC
TRBJ2-1,TRBV15,TRBD2,14,few,CATSRDNRAGQQFF,TGTGCCACCAGCAGAGATAACCGAGCGGGACAGCAGTTCTTC
TRBJ2-5,TRBV28,.,16,.,CASSFSGGGSGETQYF,TGTGCCAGCAGTTTTTCTGGGGGGGGCTCGGGAGAGACCCAGTACTTC
TRBJ2-4,TRBV4-1,.,17,.,CASSQARGGIAKNIQYF,TGCGCCAGCAGCCAAGCGCGAGGGGGGATAGCCAAAAACATTCAGTACTTC
TRBJ2-4,TRBV4-1,.,17,.,CASSQDRVGEQSGEQYF,TGCGCCAGCAGCCAAGATAGAGTGGGGGAACAGTCAGGAGAGCAGTACTTC
TRBJ2-7,TRBV20-1,TRBD2,13,.,CSAQIRGGYEQYF,TGCAGTGCTCAAATCCGGGGGGGGTACGAGCAGTACTTC
TRBJ2-5,TRBV6-5,.,11,few,CASSTPGTQYF,TGTGCCAGCAGTACCCCCGGAACCCAGTACTTC
TRBJ2-7,TRBV29-1,.,14,few,CSVAPSAGRNEQYF,TGCAGCGTTGCCCCCTCGGCAGGGCGAAACGAGCAGTACTTC
TRBJ2-5,TRBV21-1,.,13,.,CASSRRGLETQYF,TGTGCCAGCAGCAGGAGAGGTCTGGAGACCCAGTACTTC
TRBJ1-6,TRBV7-8,.,15,.,CASSKLEGLNSPLHF,TGTGCCAGCAGCAAACTGGAGGGCCTTAATTCACCCCTCCACTTT
TRBJ1-6,TRBV7-2,.,14,few,CASRLRSGASPLHF,TGTGCCAGCAGGTTAAGGAGCGGGGCTTCACCCCTCCACTTT
TRBJ2-1,TRBV7-2,.,14,.,CASSLGPGANEQFF,TGTGCCAGCAGCTTGGGGCCCGGGGCCAATGAGCAGTTCTTC
TRBJ2-5,TRBV15,TRBD1,14,.,CATSRGQGSETQYF,TGTGCCACCAGCAGAGGACAGGGGTCTGAGACCCAGTACTTC
TRBJ2-1,TRBV7-2,TRBD2,13,.,CASSFTGGETQFF,TGTGCCAGCAGCTTCACGGGAGGCGAGACCCAGTTCTTC
TRBJ2-7,TRBV9,TRBD1,16,few,CASSRDRGTSPSEQYF,TGTGCCAGCAGCCGGGACAGGGGTACCTCCCCCTCCGAGCAGTACTTC
TRBJ2-7,TRBV10-1,TRBD2,13,.,CASGLAGRNEQYF,TGCGCCAGTGGACTAGCGGGTCGCAATGAGCAGTACTTC